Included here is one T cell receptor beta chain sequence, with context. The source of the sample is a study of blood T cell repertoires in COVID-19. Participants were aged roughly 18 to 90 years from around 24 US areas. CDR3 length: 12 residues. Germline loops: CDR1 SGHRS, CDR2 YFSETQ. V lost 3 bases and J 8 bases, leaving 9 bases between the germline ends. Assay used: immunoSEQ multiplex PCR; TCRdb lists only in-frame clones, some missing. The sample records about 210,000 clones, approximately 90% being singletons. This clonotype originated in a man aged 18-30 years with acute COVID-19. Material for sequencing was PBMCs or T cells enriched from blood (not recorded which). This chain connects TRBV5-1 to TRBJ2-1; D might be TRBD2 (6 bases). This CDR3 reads CASSWRGDEQFF. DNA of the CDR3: TGCGCCAGCAGCTGGCGCGGGGATGAGCAGTTCTTC.